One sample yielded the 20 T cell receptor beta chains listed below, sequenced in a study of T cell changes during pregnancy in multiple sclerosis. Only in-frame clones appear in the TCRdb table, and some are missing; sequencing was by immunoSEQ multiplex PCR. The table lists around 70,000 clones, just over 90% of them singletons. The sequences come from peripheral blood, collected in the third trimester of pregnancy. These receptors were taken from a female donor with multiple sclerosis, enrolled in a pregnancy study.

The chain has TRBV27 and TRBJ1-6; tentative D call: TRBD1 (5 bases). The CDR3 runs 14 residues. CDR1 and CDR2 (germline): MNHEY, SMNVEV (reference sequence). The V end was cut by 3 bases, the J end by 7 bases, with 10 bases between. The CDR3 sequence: CASSFQGSNSPLHF. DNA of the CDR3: TGTGCCAGCAGTTTTCAGGGCAGCAATTCACCCCTCCACTTT.

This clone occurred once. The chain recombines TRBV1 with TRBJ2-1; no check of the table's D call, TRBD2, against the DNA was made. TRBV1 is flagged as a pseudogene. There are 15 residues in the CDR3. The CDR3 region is CTSSQTSGGLNEQFF. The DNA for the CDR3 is TGCACCAGCAGCCAGACTAGCGGGGGCCTCAATGAGCAGTTCTTC.

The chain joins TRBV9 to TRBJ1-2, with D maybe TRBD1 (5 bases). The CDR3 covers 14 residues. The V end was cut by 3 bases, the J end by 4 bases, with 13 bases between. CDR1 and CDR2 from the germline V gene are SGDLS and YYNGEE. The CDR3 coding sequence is TGTGCCAGCAGCGATGGGGGACTGAGCTATGGCTACACCTTC. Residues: CASSDGGLSYGYTF.

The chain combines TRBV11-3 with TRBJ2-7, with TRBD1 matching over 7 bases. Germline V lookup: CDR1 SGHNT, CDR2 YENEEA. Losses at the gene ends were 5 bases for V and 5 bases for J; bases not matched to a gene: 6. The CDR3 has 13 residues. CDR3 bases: TGTGCCAGCAGCCCCGGGACAGCTAACGAGCAGTACTTC. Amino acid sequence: CASSPGTANEQYF.

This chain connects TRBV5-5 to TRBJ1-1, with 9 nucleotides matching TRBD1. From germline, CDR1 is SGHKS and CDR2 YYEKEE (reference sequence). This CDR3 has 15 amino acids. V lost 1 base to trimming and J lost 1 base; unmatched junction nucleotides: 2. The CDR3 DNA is TGTGCCAGCAGCTTGAACAGGGGGCGGAACACTGAAGCTTTCTTT. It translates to CASSLNRGRNTEAFF.

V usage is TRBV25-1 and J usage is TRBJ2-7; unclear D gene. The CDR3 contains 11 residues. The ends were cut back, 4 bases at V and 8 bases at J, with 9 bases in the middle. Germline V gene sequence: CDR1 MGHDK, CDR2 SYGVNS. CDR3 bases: TGTGCCAGCAGTGCCGGAGCCCAGCAGTACTTC. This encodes CASSAGAQQYF.

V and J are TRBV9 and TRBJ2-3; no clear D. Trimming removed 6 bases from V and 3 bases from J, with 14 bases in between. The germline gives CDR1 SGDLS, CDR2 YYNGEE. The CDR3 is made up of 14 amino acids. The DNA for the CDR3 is TGTGCCAGCAACCCCCGGTTTTTGACAGATACGCAGTATTTT. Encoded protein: CASNPRFLTDTQYF.

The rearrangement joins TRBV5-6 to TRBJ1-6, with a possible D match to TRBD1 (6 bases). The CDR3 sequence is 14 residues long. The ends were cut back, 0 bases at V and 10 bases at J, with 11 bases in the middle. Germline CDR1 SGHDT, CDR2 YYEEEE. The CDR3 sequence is CASSLGGRDSPLHF. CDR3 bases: TGTGCCAGCAGCTTGGGGGGGCGCGACTCACCCCTCCACTTT.

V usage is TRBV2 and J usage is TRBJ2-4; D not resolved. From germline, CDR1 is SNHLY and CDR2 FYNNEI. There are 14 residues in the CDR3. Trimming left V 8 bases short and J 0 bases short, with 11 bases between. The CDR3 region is CASGQEVAKNIQYF. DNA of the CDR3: TGTGCCAGCGGCCAAGAAGTAGCCAAAAACATTCAGTACTTC.

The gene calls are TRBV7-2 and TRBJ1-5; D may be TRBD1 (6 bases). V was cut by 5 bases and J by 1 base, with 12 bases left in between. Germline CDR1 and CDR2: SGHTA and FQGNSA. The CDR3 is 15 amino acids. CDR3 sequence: CASSPQGMSNQPQHF. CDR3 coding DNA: TGTGCCAGCAGCCCGCAGGGGATGAGCAATCAGCCCCAGCATTTT.

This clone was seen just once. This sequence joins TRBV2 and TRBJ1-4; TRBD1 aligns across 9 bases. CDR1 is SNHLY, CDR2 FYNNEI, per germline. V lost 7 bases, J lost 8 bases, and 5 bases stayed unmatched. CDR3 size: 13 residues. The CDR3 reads CASNRDRVEKLFF. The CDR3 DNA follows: TGTGCCAGCAACCGGGACAGGGTCGAAAAACTGTTTTTT.

CDR3 in amino acids: CASNSVGPGELFF. The CDR3 nucleotides are TGTGCCAGCAACAGCGTGGGGCCCGGGGAGCTGTTTTTT. The V call is TRBV2, the J call TRBJ2-2; D is possibly TRBD1 (5 bases). V was cut by 7 bases and J by 6 bases, with 12 bases left in between. The CDR3 totals 13 residues. Per the germline V gene, CDR1 is SNHLY and CDR2 is FYNNEI.

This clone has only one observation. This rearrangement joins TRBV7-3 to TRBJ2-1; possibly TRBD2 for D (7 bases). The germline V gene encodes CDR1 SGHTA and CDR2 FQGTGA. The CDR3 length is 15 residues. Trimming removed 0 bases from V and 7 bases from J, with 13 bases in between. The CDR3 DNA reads TGTGCCAGCAGCTTAACCGGGGGGCCGGGTAATGAGCAGTTCTTC. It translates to CASSLTGGPGNEQFF.

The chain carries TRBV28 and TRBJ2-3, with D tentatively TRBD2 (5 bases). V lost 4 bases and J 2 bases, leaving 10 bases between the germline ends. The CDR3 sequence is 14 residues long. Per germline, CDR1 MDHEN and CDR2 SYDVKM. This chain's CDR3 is CASSSTRSTDTQYF. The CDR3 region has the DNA TGTGCCAGCAGTTCTACTAGGTCCACAGATACGCAGTATTTT. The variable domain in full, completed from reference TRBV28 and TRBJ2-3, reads DVKVTQSSRYLVKRTGEKVFLECVQDMDHENMFWYRQDPGLGLRLIYFSYDVKMKEKGDIPEGYSVSREKKERFSLILESASTNQTSMYLCASSSTRSTDTQYFGPGTRLTVL.

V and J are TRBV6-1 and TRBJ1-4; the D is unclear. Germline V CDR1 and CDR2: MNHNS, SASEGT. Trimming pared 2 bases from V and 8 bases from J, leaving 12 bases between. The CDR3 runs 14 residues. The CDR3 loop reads CASSESGLPEKLFF. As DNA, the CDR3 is TGTGCCAGCAGTGAATCGGGATTACCGGAAAAACTGTTTTTT.

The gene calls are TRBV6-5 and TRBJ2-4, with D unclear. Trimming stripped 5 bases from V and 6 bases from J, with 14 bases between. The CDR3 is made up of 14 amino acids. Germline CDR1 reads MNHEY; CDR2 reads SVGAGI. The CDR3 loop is CASSPDGESNIQYF. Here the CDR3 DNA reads TGTGCCAGCAGTCCTGACGGAGAATCAAACATTCAGTACTTC.

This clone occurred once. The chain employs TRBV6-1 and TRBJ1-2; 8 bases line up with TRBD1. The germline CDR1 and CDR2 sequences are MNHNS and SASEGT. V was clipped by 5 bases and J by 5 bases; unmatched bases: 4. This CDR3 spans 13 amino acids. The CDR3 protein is CASSWGQAYGYTF. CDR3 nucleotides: TGTGCCAGCAGTTGGGGACAGGCTTATGGCTACACCTTC.

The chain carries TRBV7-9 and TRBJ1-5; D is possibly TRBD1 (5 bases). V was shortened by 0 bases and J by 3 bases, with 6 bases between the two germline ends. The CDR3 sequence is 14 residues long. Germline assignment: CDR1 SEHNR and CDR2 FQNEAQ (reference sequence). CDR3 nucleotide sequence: TGTGCCAGCAGCTTAGCGACAGTCAATCAGCCCCAGCATTTT. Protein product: CASSLATVNQPQHF.

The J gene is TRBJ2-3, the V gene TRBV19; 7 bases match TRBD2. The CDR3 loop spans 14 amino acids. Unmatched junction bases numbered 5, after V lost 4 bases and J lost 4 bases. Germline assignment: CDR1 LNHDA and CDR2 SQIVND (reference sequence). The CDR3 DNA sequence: TGTGCCAGTAGTAATAGCGGGTCCTCAGATACGCAGTATTTT. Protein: CASSNSGSSDTQYF.

CDR3 region: CASSIDAVTEAFF. The DNA for the CDR3 is TGTGCCAGTAGTATAGACGCGGTCACTGAAGCTTTCTTT. The J gene is TRBJ1-1, the V gene TRBV19; no clear D. Germline CDR1 reads LNHDA; CDR2 reads SQIVND (reference sequence). The CDR3 is 13 amino acids. The V end was cut by 0 bases, the J end by 4 bases, with 6 bases between.